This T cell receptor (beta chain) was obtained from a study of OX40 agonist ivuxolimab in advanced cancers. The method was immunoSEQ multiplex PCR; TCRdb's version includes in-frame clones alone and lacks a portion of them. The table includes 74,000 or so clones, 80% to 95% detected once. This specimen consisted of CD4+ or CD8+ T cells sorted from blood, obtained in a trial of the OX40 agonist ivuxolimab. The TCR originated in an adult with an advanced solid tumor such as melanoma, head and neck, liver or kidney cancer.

The CDR3 DNA reads as TGCGCCAGCAGCCAATTGACTAGCGGGTTAACAGATACGCAGTATTTT. Translation: CASSQLTSGLTDTQYF. This chain links TRBV5-1 with TRBJ2-3; 10 positions agree with TRBD2. The CDR3 is 16 amino acids. The V gene's germline CDR1 is SGHRS and CDR2 YFSETQ. Unmatched junction bases numbered 8, after V lost 4 bases and J lost 3 bases.